A selection of T cell receptor beta chains follows, all from one sample in a study of response to subunit inactivated influenza vaccine. TCRdb passed the RT-PCR reads through MiXCR, listing each CDR3 protein once. The data contain around 200,000 distinct CDR3 sequences, 13% to 15% of them seen just once; the ten biggest clones take up 20% to 30%. Material: CD8+ T cells sorted from PBMCs, obtained around 5 days after vaccination. Receptors were obtained from a man in his fifties or sixties who received an inactivated influenza vaccine. Each CDR3 is given with its conserved first and last residue. A D gene is named only where the DNA matches it firmly. Size tells how often a clone was seen (once, few, many) or the class of an expanded clone, and some rows leave it out.

>TRBJ2-7|-|TRBV6-2/TRBV6-3|few
CASSYSALTYEQYF
TGTGCCAGCAGTTACTCTGCGTTAACGTACGAGCAGTACTTC
>TRBJ1-1|-|TRBV5-1|-
CASSRDQTNTEAFF
TGCGCCAGCAGTCGGGATCAGACGAACACTGAAGCTTTCTTT
>TRBJ1-1|-|TRBV11-2|-
CASSLDRSGEANTEAFF
TGTGCCAGCAGCTTAGATCGTTCGGGGGAAGCGAACACTGAAGCTTTCTTT
>TRBJ2-2|TRBD2|TRBV5-1|few
CASSFVAGSTGELFF
TGCGCCAGCAGCTTTGTAGCGGGATCCACCGGGGAGCTGTTTTTT
>TRBJ2-7|-|TRBV4-1|-
CASSQGDRGTYEQYF
TGCGCCAGCAGCCAGGGGGACCGGGGGACCTACGAGCAGTACTTC
>TRBJ1-4|-|TRBV6-2/TRBV6-3|once
CASSYLYGLDEKLSF
TGTGCCAGCAGTTACCTTTACGGGTTGGATGAAAAACTGTCTTTT
>TRBJ2-2|TRBD2|TRBV29-1|few
CSVGGGGTSGMNTGELFF
TGCAGCGTGGGAGGAGGGGGGACTAGCGGGATGAACACCGGGGAGCTGTTTTTT
>TRBJ1-3|-|TRBV20-1|many
CSARDVGSFAGNTIYF
TGCAGTGCTAGAGATGTGGGAAGCTTCGCAGGAAACACCATATATTTT
>TRBJ2-3|-|TRBV29-1|-
CSVPRSMADTQYF
TGCAGCGTTCCTAGGAGTATGGCAGATACGCAGTATTTT
>TRBJ1-2|-|TRBV4-3|few
CASSQGLTPANYGYTF
TGCGCCAGCAGCCAGGGTTTGACGCCGGCTAACTATGGCTACACCTTC
>TRBJ2-2|-|TRBV11-2|-
CASSSRVLTGELFF
TGTGCCAGCAGCTCCCGGGTCCTGACCGGGGAGCTGTTTTTT
>TRBJ2-2|-|TRBV7-9|many
CASSVGTNTGELFF
TGTGCCAGCAGCGTCGGGACAAACACCGGGGAGCTGTTTTTT
>TRBJ1-2|-|TRBV7-9|few
CASSLSDPHYGYTF
TGTGCCAGCAGCTTATCGGACCCACATTATGGCTACACCTTC
>TRBJ2-7|TRBD1|TRBV7-6|-
CASSLEGTGNLGSYEQYF
TGTGCCAGCAGCTTAGAGGGGACAGGGAATTTGGGCTCCTACGAGCAGTACTTC
>TRBJ2-7|-|TRBV4-3|-
CASSQETGNDAYEQYF
TGCGCCAGCAGCCAAGAGACCGGGAACGACGCCTACGAGCAGTACTTC
>TRBJ1-1|-|TRBV4-3|many
CASSQGAGNTEAFF
TGCGCCAGCAGCCAAGGTGCGGGAAACACTGAAGCTTTCTTT
>TRBJ2-1|TRBD2|TRBV9|few
CASSPGGGMVPNEQFF
TGTGCCAGCAGCCCGGGGGGGGGTATGGTGCCCAATGAGCAGTTCTTC
>TRBJ2-1|TRBD2|TRBV19|few
CASSIISPSGLINEQFF
TGTGCCAGTAGTATAATTTCTCCTAGCGGGCTCATCAATGAGCAGTTCTTC
>TRBJ2-1|-|TRBV2|-
CASSPDMALYNEQFF
TGTGCCAGCAGTCCGGACATGGCCCTTTACAATGAGCAGTTCTTC
>TRBJ2-2|-|TRBV5-6|few
CASSNGYTGELFF
TGTGCCAGCAGTAATGGGTATACCGGGGAGCTGTTTTTT
>TRBJ2-3|-|TRBV9|-
CASSTAGGTDTQYF
TGTGCCAGCAGCACGGCAGGTGGCACAGATACGCAGTATTTT
>TRBJ1-5|-|TRBV15|few
CATSREQGPSYF
TGTGCCACCAGCAGAGAACAGGGCCCGAGCTATTTT
>TRBJ2-7|TRBD2|TRBV6-2/TRBV6-3|few
CASSAGRLYEQYF
TGTGCCAGCAGTGCCGGGAGGCTCTACGAGCAGTACTTC
>TRBJ2-2|-|TRBV20-1|few
CSARGNTGELFF
TGCAGTGCTAGGGGGAACACCGGGGAGCTGTTTTTT
>TRBJ2-7|-|TRBV5-5|few
CASSLVADPYEQYF
TGTGCCAGCAGCTTAGTAGCGGATCCCTACGAGCAGTACTTC
>TRBJ2-1|TRBD1|TRBV5-6|few
CASSPDRVGEQFF
TGTGCCAGCAGCCCGGACAGGGTGGGTGAGCAGTTCTTC
>TRBJ2-1|TRBD2|TRBV29-1|-
CSVLAPEQFF
TGCAGCGTACTAGCGCCTGAGCAGTTCTTC
>TRBJ2-7|TRBD1|TRBV5-5|few
CASSFRDSPYEQYF
TGTGCCAGCAGCTTCCGGGACAGCCCCTACGAGCAGTACTTC
>TRBJ1-1|-|TRBV20-1|few
CSARRDSHPAEAFF
TGCAGTGCTAGACGTGACAGCCACCCCGCTGAAGCTTTCTTT
>TRBJ2-1|-|TRBV9|few
CASSGWGSGLTYNEQFF
TGTGCCAGCAGCGGATGGGGGAGCGGGTTGACCTACAATGAGCAGTTCTTC
>TRBJ2-7|TRBD2|TRBV2|-
CASKGTSGAYEQYF
TGTGCCAGCAAAGGAACTAGCGGGGCCTACGAGCAGTACTTC
>TRBJ1-1|-|TRBV20-1|few
CSARDAGPEAFF
TGCAGTGCTAGAGACGCAGGTCCTGAAGCTTTCTTT
>TRBJ1-1|-|TRBV19|-
CASSIGHTMNTEAFF
TGTGCCAGTAGTATAGGCCATACGATGAACACTGAAGCTTTCTTT
>TRBJ1-2|-|TRBV6-5|-
CASSYGQNYGYTF
TGTGCCAGCAGCTACGGACAGAATTATGGCTACACCTTC
>TRBJ2-2|-|TRBV12-3/TRBV12-4|-
CASSLDGRAGELFF
TGTGCCAGCAGTTTAGACGGTCGGGCCGGGGAGCTGTTTTTT